This TCR beta chain was retrieved from a study of human T cells and chemical hapten exposure. The CDR3 is 17 amino acids. Germline lookup yields CDR1 MDHEN and CDR2 SYDVKM. Deletions cut 7 bases from V and 0 bases from J, with 19 bases between. It was the library that attached unique molecular identifiers to individual cDNA molecules. TCRdb re-called the RACE reads with MiXCR, one entry per CDR3 protein. The sample lists 70,000 to 95,000 distinct CDR3 sequences, 6.5% to 8.5% occurring once. Time point given: patch test 2, 6 weeks after DPC sensitization. Specified treatment: therapeutic diphenylcyclopropenone sensitization with weekly scalp DPC. Alopecia patients between 18 and 70 years old and suitable for DPC were used as donors. At least ten counts were recorded for this clonotype.

The chain uses TRBV28 and TRBJ1-3, with D possibly being TRBD1 (5 bases). This specimen consisted of whole blood, obtained in connection with sensitization to the hapten diphenylcyclopropenone (DPC). The sequence was collected from a woman under 40 with alopecia areata. Some clones in this sample may be carry-over from other donors' samples. CDR3 bases: TGTGCCAGCACCCCCCAGGGCTCCCCGCGCTCTGGAAACACCATATATTTT. It encodes CASTPQGSPRSGNTIYF.